One and the same sample provided the 5 T cell receptor beta chains below, sequenced in a study of cytomegalovirus exposure and HLA in healthy donors. Primers included in the PCR were 60 Vbeta and 13 Jbeta primers. Using immunoSEQ multiplex PCR, the repertoire was profiled, and TCRdb retains in-frame clones only, with some absent. This sample contains some 120,000 clones. Sequencing was done on a sample of PBMCs. The receptors were sampled from a man aged 40-55 years in good health and CMV-seropositive.

The chain employs TRBV28 and TRBJ2-5; the match to TRBD2 covers 9 bases. The length of the CDR3 is 18 residues. Looked up from germline, CDR1 is MDHEN and CDR2 is SYDVKM. The junction had 17 bases not matched to a gene; V was cut back by 3 bases and J by 6 bases. CDR3 region: CASSLQGKIAGDGKTQYF. DNA of the CDR3: TGTGCCAGCAGTTTGCAGGGAAAGATAGCGGGAGATGGGAAGACCCAGTACTTC.

The chain has TRBV5-1 and TRBJ2-3; 11 positions agree with TRBD2. V was pared by 3 bases and J by 1 base, with 7 bases of the junction left unmatched. Per the germline V gene, CDR1 is SGHRS and CDR2 is YFSETQ. This CDR3 is built from 17 residues. For the CDR3, the DNA is TGCGCCAGCAGCTCTAGCCAGGGACTAGCGGGCACAGATACGCAGTATTTT. Residues: CASSSSQGLAGTDTQYF.

CDR3 protein: CASSFNPGTGYPQPQHF. The CDR3 nucleotides are TGTGCCAGCAGCTTTAATCCCGGGACAGGGTATCCCCAGCCCCAGCATTTT. This chain links TRBV7-9 with TRBJ1-5; TRBD1 aligns across 9 bases. CDR3 size: 17 residues. In germline, CDR1 is SEHNR, CDR2 FQNEAQ (reference sequence). J was trimmed by 7 bases and V by 3 bases; bases with no gene match: 13.

The V call is TRBV5-6, the J call TRBJ2-7; 7 bases are a match to TRBD2. The CDR3 length is 15 residues. CDR1 and CDR2 (germline): SGHDT, YYEEEE. With 3 bases clipped from V and 3 bases from J, the junction kept 9 bases outside the gene matches. CDR3 loop: CASSYLRSGNYEQYF. The CDR3 nucleotides are TGTGCCAGCAGCTATTTGAGGAGCGGGAACTACGAGCAGTACTTC.

This chain uses TRBV27 with TRBJ2-1, with TRBD1 matching 10 bases. The J segment lost 3 bases and the V segment lost 5 bases, leaving 4 bases of the junction unmatched. In germline, CDR1 is MNHEY, CDR2 SMNVEV (reference sequence). CDR3 length: 15 amino acids. The CDR3 region has the DNA TGTGCCAGCAGTCTAGGACAGGGGGGCTACAATGAGCAGTTCTTC. This sequence encodes CASSLGQGGYNEQFF.